The subject of this entry is one T cell receptor beta chain. Germline CDR1 reads LNHDA; CDR2 reads SQIVND (reference sequence). The CDR3 has 14 residues. The data are from a study of monozygotic twins with inflammatory bowel disease. Using the 5' RACE reads, TCRdb records one entry per CDR3 protein without DNA. In total, the table holds about 160,000 distinct CDR3 sequences. The receptor was derived from a human donor with ulcerative colitis or Crohn's disease, or a healthy co-twin of an affected twin (not recorded which). The V call is TRBV19, the J call TRBJ2-1; no DNA is available, so the TRBD2 call from TCRdb remains unchecked. The specimen sequenced was blood. CDR3 in amino acids: CASSKEREGDEQFF.